The 26 T cell receptor beta chains reported below all come from one sample, sequenced in a study of blood T cell repertoires in COVID-19. Repertoires were generated with immunoSEQ multiplex PCR, while TCRdb's copy carries only in-frame clones and drops some. Here the sample spans 200,000 to 250,000 clones, more than 65% being singletons. The sequenced sample consisted of peripheral blood. These TCRs come from a man aged 45-65 years with active or convalescent COVID-19.

The sample holds a few counts of this clone. The genes are TRBV7-8 and TRBJ2-3; tentatively, D is TRBD2 (7 bases). Between the trimmed V and J ends, which lost 0 bases and 4 bases, there was a span of 11 bases. Germline assignment: CDR1 SGHVS and CDR2 FQNEAQ. The CDR3 runs 15 residues. For the CDR3, the DNA is TGTGCCAGCAGCTTAGCGGGGGGGGGCTCAGATACGCAGTATTTT. It codes for CASSLAGGGSDTQYF.

Here the CDR3 reads CASSVLAENTGELFF. The CDR3 DNA is TGTGCCAGCAGCGTACTAGCGGAGAACACCGGGGAGCTGTTTTTT. The chain couples TRBV9 to TRBJ2-2, with TRBD2 matching 7 bases. With 1 base clipped from V and 1 base from J, the junction kept 1 base outside the gene matches. Germline V lookup: CDR1 SGDLS, CDR2 YYNGEE. The CDR3 length is 15 residues.

This clone occurred a few times. The chain carries TRBV11-2 and TRBJ2-4; TRBD1 agrees at 8 bases. Germline V CDR1 and CDR2: SGHAT, FQNNGV. V shed 2 bases and J 6 bases; nucleotides not matched to a gene: 9. This CDR3 comprises 16 residues. The CDR3 DNA sequence: TGTGCCAGCAGCTTACTGGCTGGGGACAGGATAAACATTCAGTACTTC. As protein: CASSLLAGDRINIQYF.

This chain links TRBV5-4 with TRBJ1-1; 10 positions agree with TRBD1. The germline gives CDR1 SGHNT, CDR2 YYREEE (reference sequence). The CDR3 is 14 amino acids. J was trimmed by 3 bases and V by 3 bases; bases with no gene match: 2. The CDR3 sequence is CASSSGTGDTEAFF. Written as DNA, the CDR3 is TGTGCCAGCAGCTCCGGGACAGGGGACACTGAAGCTTTCTTT.

V and J are TRBV4-2 and TRBJ1-1, with a tentative D call TRBD1 (6 bases). The CDR3 spans 12 residues. Germline V gene data show CDR1 as LGHNA and CDR2 as YNFKEQ. Trimming stripped 0 bases from V and 10 bases from J, with 9 bases between. Here the CDR3 reads CASSQDMGAAFF. The CDR3 nucleotides read TGTGCCAGCAGCCAAGATATGGGGGCAGCTTTCTTT.

The chain recombines TRBV30 with TRBJ2-3, with D perhaps matching TRBD2 (5 bases). Trimming left V 5 bases short and J 0 bases short, with 12 bases between. CDR3 length equals 14 residues. The germline CDR1 and CDR2 sequences are GTSNPN and SVGIG (reference sequence). CDR3 residues: CAWGRAYSTDTQYF. Written as DNA, the CDR3 is TGTGCCTGGGGGCGGGCCTACAGCACAGATACGCAGTATTTT.

V usage is TRBV7-2 and J usage is TRBJ2-1, with 7 bases identical to TRBD2. There are 14 residues in the CDR3. Germline-derived CDR1 and CDR2 are SGHTA and FQGNSA. The junction had 5 bases not matched to a gene; V was cut back by 0 bases and J by 9 bases. For the CDR3, the DNA is TGTGCCAGCAGCTTAGCAGGGGAGGGATCTGAGCAGTTCTTC. Amino acid sequence: CASSLAGEGSEQFF.

This clone occurred once. CDR3 region: CASRAGYSNQPQHF. In nucleotides, the CDR3 is TGTGCCAGCAGGGCAGGGTATAGCAATCAGCCCCAGCATTTT. The chain couples TRBV2 to TRBJ1-5, with D tentatively TRBD1 (5 bases). This CDR3 is 14 amino acids long. Trimming left V 6 bases short and J 0 bases short, with 9 bases between. CDR1 SNHLY and CDR2 FYNNEI come from the germline V gene.

The rearrangement links TRBV18 to TRBJ1-1, with 9 bases that match TRBD1. This CDR3 comprises 16 residues. V trimming: 4 bases; J trimming: 0 bases; junction bases outside the gene matches: 6. CDR1 is KGHSH and CDR2 is LQKENI in the germline V gene. As DNA, the CDR3 is TGTGCCAGCTCACAGGCCGGGACAGGGATGAACACTGAAGCTTTCTTT. It translates to CASSQAGTGMNTEAFF.

This chain links TRBV15 with TRBJ1-6; D unclear. The CDR3 covers 15 residues. V dropped 1 base and J dropped 6 bases, with 10 bases sitting between them. Germline V gene lookup returns CDR1 LNHNV and CDR2 YYDKDF (reference sequence). The CDR3, as DNA: TGTGCCACCAGCAGAGCACAGAAAAGTAATTCACCCCTCCACTTT. Translation gives CATSRAQKSNSPLHF.

CDR3 sequence (DNA): TGTGCCAGCAGTTCAGGGGGCCGAGCTAATGAAAAACTGTTTTTT. Translation gives CASSSGGRANEKLFF. This chain connects TRBV28 to TRBJ1-4, with TRBD1 matching over 8 bases. CDR1 is MDHEN and CDR2 is SYDVKM in the germline V gene. V shed 4 bases and J 3 bases; nucleotides not matched to a gene: 4. This CDR3 is built from 15 residues.

The rearrangement uses TRBV9 and TRBJ1-6; no clear D. Germline V CDR1 and CDR2: SGDLS, YYNGEE. Trimming removed 0 bases at V and 0 bases at J, with 7 bases between. The CDR3 runs 16 residues. CDR3 DNA: TGTGCCAGCAGCGTAGGATCGAGCTCCTATAATTCACCCCTCCACTTT. Protein sequence: CASSVGSSSYNSPLHF.

A few counts support this clone. This chain uses TRBV24-1 with TRBJ1-4, with TRBD1 identical over 9 bases. The germline CDR1 and CDR2 sequences are KGHDR and SFDVKD. The CDR3 runs 17 residues. After removal of 3 bases from V and 7 bases from J, the junction contained 11 bases not matched to a gene. The CDR3 sequence is CATSDPPGQGEGEKLFF. The CDR3 region has the DNA TGTGCCACCAGTGATCCGCCGGGACAGGGCGAAGGTGAAAAACTGTTTTTT.

V gene TRBV28 combines with J gene TRBJ1-2, with a tentative D call TRBD1 (5 bases). Looked up from germline, CDR1 is MDHEN and CDR2 is SYDVKM. Trimming removed 6 bases from V and 0 bases from J, with 8 bases in between. This CDR3 comprises 13 residues. The CDR3 spells CASSTGSNYGYTF. CDR3 bases: TGTGCCAGCAGCACAGGATCTAACTATGGCTACACCTTC.

J is TRBJ1-4 and V is TRBV5-4; 8 bases fit TRBD1. Germline V CDR1 and CDR2: SGHNT, YYREEE (reference sequence). The CDR3 covers 14 residues. Germline trimming cut 3 bases from V and 4 bases from J; bases unmatched to any gene: 2. This CDR3 reads CASSSTGVNEKLFF. The CDR3 nucleotides are TGTGCCAGCAGCTCGACAGGGGTTAATGAAAAACTGTTTTTT.

This sequence joins TRBV28 and TRBJ2-7; D not certain. Germline assignment: CDR1 MDHEN and CDR2 SYDVKM. V shed 3 bases and J shed 3 bases, with 18 bases lying between them. The CDR3 covers 16 residues. The CDR3 sequence is CASSFNIPSPLYEQYF. CDR3 coding DNA: TGTGCCAGCAGTTTTAACATTCCAAGTCCCCTCTACGAGCAGTACTTC.

The chain couples TRBV7-9 to TRBJ1-6, with D possibly being TRBD1 (5 bases). Between the trimmed V and J ends, which lost 4 bases and 4 bases, there was a span of 8 bases. The length of the CDR3 is 14 residues. Germline V gene lookup returns CDR1 SEHNR and CDR2 FQNEAQ (reference sequence). The CDR3 nucleotides read TGTGCCAGCAGCTCCGACAGTTATAATTCACCCCTCCACTTT. It encodes CASSSDSYNSPLHF.

This chain joins TRBV7-6 and TRBJ2-5; 9 nucleotides line up with TRBD1. Trimming removed 2 bases from V and 5 bases from J; junction bases left unmatched: 12. The CDR3 runs to 17 residues. Germline V gene data show CDR1 as SGHVS and CDR2 as FNYEAQ. In DNA form, the CDR3 reads TGTGCCAGCAGCTTACCACCTCCGGGACAGGGAGGGGAGACCCAGTACTTC. It is translated as CASSLPPPGQGGETQYF.

This chain connects TRBV15 to TRBJ2-3, with 7 bases identical to TRBD1. After removal of 0 bases from V and 11 bases from J, the junction contained 11 bases not matched to a gene. Germline CDR1 is LNHNV and CDR2 is YYDKDF (reference sequence). The CDR3 covers 15 residues. The CDR3 sequence is CATSRDRVRGWEQYF. DNA for the CDR3: TGTGCCACCAGCAGAGATCGGGTCAGGGGGTGGGAGCAGTATTTT.

The V call is TRBV19, the J call TRBJ1-6; TRBD1 agrees at 8 bases. Per germline, CDR1 LNHDA and CDR2 SQIVND (reference sequence). The V segment lost 8 bases and the J segment 5 bases; nucleotides outside the gene matches: 5. This CDR3 has 14 amino acids. CDR3 loop: CASSDRGNNSPLHF. The CDR3 bases are TGTGCCAGTTCCGACAGGGGAAATAATTCACCCCTCCACTTT.

This clone was observed a few times. The chain employs TRBV9 and TRBJ1-2; TRBD1 is a possible D gene (5 bases). The germline gives CDR1 SGDLS, CDR2 YYNGEE. The CDR3 covers 13 residues. The V end lost 3 bases, the J end lost 3 bases, and 9 bases lay between the germline ends. The CDR3: CASSAGEDYGYTF. CDR3 DNA: TGTGCCAGCAGCGCGGGGGAGGACTATGGCTACACCTTC.

This clone was counted between two and nine times. The V and J genes are TRBV28 and TRBJ2-1, with 8 bases aligning to TRBD2. After removal of 9 bases from V and 7 bases from J, the junction contained 11 bases not matched to a gene. The CDR3 contains 14 residues. Germline V CDR1 and CDR2: MDHEN, SYDVKM. CDR3 region: CASHPGTSGNEQFF. CDR3 DNA: TGTGCCAGTCATCCCGGGACTAGTGGGAATGAGCAGTTCTTC.

The CDR3 loop reads CASSQGRRHTEAFF. CDR3 nucleotide sequence: TGCGCCAGCAGCCAAGGTAGGAGGCACACTGAAGCTTTCTTT. The rearrangement joins TRBV4-3 to TRBJ1-1; D gene unclear. The CDR3 spans 14 residues. The ends were cut back, 1 base at V and 3 bases at J, with 9 bases in the middle. Germline-derived CDR1 and CDR2 are LGHNA and YSLEER.

J is TRBJ2-3 and V is TRBV7-9; 7 bases map to TRBD2. CDR1 is SEHNR, CDR2 FQNEAQ, per germline (reference sequence). This CDR3 spans 17 amino acids. Trimming took 3 bases from V and 0 from J; bases not matched to a gene: 9. CDR3 DNA sequence: TGTGCCAGCAGCTTTACCCCTAGCGGCGCTAGCACAGATACGCAGTATTTT. Residues: CASSFTPSGASTDTQYF.

The chain links TRBV7-2 to TRBJ2-2, with 8 bases lining up with TRBD2. The V gene's germline CDR1 is SGHTA and CDR2 FQGNSA. With V trimmed by 5 bases and J by 8 bases, 16 bases remained unmatched. This CDR3 is built from 17 residues. The CDR3: CASSLAIGRARLGELFF. The CDR3, as DNA: TGTGCCAGCAGCCTGGCGATCGGGAGGGCCCGATTGGGGGAGCTGTTTTTT.

The chain uses TRBV5-6 and TRBJ1-5, with 7 bases identical to TRBD1. The length of the CDR3 is 16 residues. J gave up 3 bases and V 3 bases, and 9 bases lay outside the gene matches. The germline gives CDR1 SGHDT, CDR2 YYEEEE. The CDR3 coding sequence is TGTGCCAGCAGCTCCGGACCGGACAGGTTCAATCAGCCCCAGCATTTT. Encoded protein: CASSSGPDRFNQPQHF.